The 30 T cell receptor beta chains reported below all come from one sample, sequenced in a study of T cell changes during pregnancy in multiple sclerosis. Libraries were prepared by immunoSEQ multiplex PCR; TCRdb keeps only in-frame clonotypes and omits some of them. This sample has some 57,000 clones, with 91% found just once. The sequenced sample was CD4+ T cells from peripheral blood mononuclear cells, obtained after pregnancy. These receptor sequences come from a female donor in good health, enrolled as a control in a pregnancy study.

This clone was found a few times. The chain uses TRBV19 and TRBJ1-6, with TRBD1 as a possible D gene (5 bases). This CDR3 comprises 13 residues. CDR1 LNHDA and CDR2 SQIVND come from the germline V gene (reference sequence). Between the trimmed V and J ends, which lost 6 bases and 6 bases, there was a span of 9 bases. The CDR3 bases are TGTGCCAGTAGGCGCGGGGGTAATTCACCCCTCCACTTT. Its protein product is CASRRGGNSPLHF. Full variable domain (outside the CDR3, taken from reference TRBV19 and TRBJ1-6): DGGITQSPKYLFRKEGQNVTLSCEQNLNHDAMYWYRQDPGQGLRLIYYSQIVNDFQKGDIAEGYSVSREKKESFPLTVTSAQKNPTAFYLCASRRGGNSPLHFGNGTRLTVT.

J is TRBJ1-3 and V is TRBV5-1, with 7 bases lining up with TRBD1. J was trimmed by 0 bases and V by 4 bases; bases with no gene match: 7. This CDR3 is 16 amino acids long. CDR1 and CDR2 from the germline V gene are SGHRS and YFSETQ. The CDR3 region is CASSPTGRSSGNTIYF. As DNA, the CDR3 is TGCGCCAGCAGCCCGACAGGGCGATCCTCTGGAAACACCATATATTTT. The whole variable domain, filled in from reference TRBV5-1 and TRBJ1-3, reads KAGVTQTPRYLIKTRGQQVTLSCSPISGHRSVSWYQQTPGQGLQFLFEYFSETQRNKGNFPGRFSGRQFSNSRSEMNVSTLELGDSALYLCASSPTGRSSGNTIYFGEGSWLTVV.

The chain has TRBV6-5 and TRBJ1-2, with 8 positions matching TRBD1. The length of the CDR3 is 15 residues. The germline gives CDR1 MNHEY, CDR2 SVGAGI. V lost 7 bases to trimming and J lost 4 bases; unmatched junction nucleotides: 11. The CDR3 nucleotides are TGTGCCAGCACCGCAACAGGGGGGCTAAGCTATGGCTACACCTTC. Translation: CASTATGGLSYGYTF.

V and J are TRBV7-2 and TRBJ1-1, with D possibly TRBD1 on 5 matching bases. The V end was cut by 3 bases, the J end by 4 bases, with 15 bases between. Germline V gene lookup returns CDR1 SGHTA and CDR2 FQGNSA. The CDR3 is 15 amino acids. Written as DNA, the CDR3 is TGTGCCAGCAGCTTTACACCGTCGGGGGGCACTGAAGCTTTCTTT. Protein sequence: CASSFTPSGGTEAFF.

This CDR3 is CASSPRMGQGGTDTQYF. The DNA of the CDR3 is TGTGCCAGCAGCCCCCGGATGGGACAGGGGGGCACAGATACGCAGTATTTT. The chain links TRBV7-9 to TRBJ2-3, with 11 bases fitting TRBD1. Germline loops: CDR1 SEHNR, CDR2 FQNEAQ (reference sequence). The CDR3 consists of 17 residues. J lost 1 base, V lost 5 bases, and 8 bases had no gene match.

The chain employs TRBV25-1 and TRBJ2-5; D is perhaps TRBD1 (5 bases). Germline V lookup: CDR1 MGHDK, CDR2 SYGVNS. With 1 base removed from V and 7 bases from J, the gap between germline ends came to 13 bases. The CDR3 spans 14 residues. The CDR3 DNA follows: TGTGCCAGCAGTGAATTCGGTGGGGCAGGGACCCAGTACTTC. Its protein product is CASSEFGGAGTQYF.

V usage is TRBV7-2 and J usage is TRBJ2-2; a possible D gene is TRBD2 (6 bases). Germline assignment: CDR1 SGHTA and CDR2 FQGNSA. The CDR3 has 18 residues. With 1 base removed from V and 3 bases from J, the gap between germline ends came to 18 bases. DNA of the CDR3: TGTGCCAGCAGCTTAGATTTAGGGTCTAGCGTTTACACCGGGGAGCTGTTTTTT. Translating gives CASSLDLGSSVYTGELFF.

The chain carries TRBV28 and TRBJ1-6; the match to TRBD1 covers 9 bases. Looked up from germline, CDR1 is MDHEN and CDR2 is SYDVKM. The CDR3 has 17 amino acids. Trimming cost V 3 bases and J 13 bases; bases outside gene matches: 16. DNA of the CDR3: TGTGCCAGCAGTTTGGGACCGGGACAGGGCAAAGGGTGGCCCCTCCACTTT. Protein product: CASSLGPGQGKGWPLHF. Full variable domain (missing parts from reference TRBV28 and TRBJ1-6): DVKVTQSSRYLVKRTGEKVFLECVQDMDHENMFWYRQDPGLGLRLIYFSYDVKMKEKGDIPEGYSVSREKKERFSLILESASTNQTSMYLCASSLGPGQGKGWPLHFGNGTRLTVT.

The V gene is TRBV4-3, the J gene TRBJ2-3, with 11 bases lining up with TRBD2. The ends lost 6 bases at V and 5 bases at J; junction bases unmatched: 7. Germline CDR1 LGHNA, CDR2 YSLEER. The CDR3 has 15 amino acids. CDR3 sequence reads: CASRGSGGARDTQYF. The CDR3 DNA reads as TGCGCCAGCAGAGGTAGCGGGGGGGCAAGAGATACGCAGTATTTT.

The J gene is TRBJ1-6, the V gene TRBV30, with D possibly being TRBD1 (5 bases). Germline V CDR1 and CDR2: GTSNPN, SVGIG (reference sequence). Trimming left V 3 bases short and J 5 bases short, with 8 bases between. The CDR3 is made up of 13 amino acids. CDR3 nucleotides: TGTGCCTGGAGGGACACCGATAATTCACCCCTCCACTTT. Translated: CAWRDTDNSPLHF.

CDR3 amino acids: CASSREAGEQYF. As DNA, the CDR3 is TGTGCCAGCAGCCGAGAGGCGGGTGAGCAGTACTTC. The chain combines TRBV7-9 with TRBJ2-7, with D possibly TRBD2 on 5 matching bases. CDR1 is SEHNR, CDR2 FQNEAQ, per germline (reference sequence). Trimming stripped 5 bases from V and 7 bases from J, with 12 bases between. The CDR3 is made up of 12 amino acids.

The chain joins TRBV6-5 to TRBJ1-3; D ambiguous. Germline CDR1 and CDR2: MNHEY and SVGAGI. The CDR3 is 16 amino acids. V shed 0 bases and J shed 1 base, with 10 bases lying between them. The CDR3 coding sequence is TGTGCCAGCAGTTACTCGTTTGGAGCATCTGGAAACACCATATATTTT. This encodes CASSYSFGASGNTIYF.

The V and J genes are TRBV7-2 and TRBJ2-3, with unresolved D. Germline CDR1 reads SGHTA; CDR2 reads FQGNSA. Trimming left V 2 bases short and J 0 bases short, with 15 bases between. CDR3 length equals 17 residues. In DNA form, the CDR3 reads TGTGCCAGCAGCTTAAGAAGGAGACCATTTAGCACAGATACGCAGTATTTT. Encoded protein: CASSLRRRPFSTDTQYF.

The rearrangement uses TRBV4-3 and TRBJ2-2, with no clear D. The CDR3 spans 15 residues. V lost 1 base to trimming and J lost 4 bases, with 10 bases between them. Germline V CDR1 and CDR2: LGHNA, YSLEER. The CDR3 DNA reads TGCGCCAGCAGCCAAGTCCGTACTCTCACCGGGGAGCTGTTTTTT. It is translated as CASSQVRTLTGELFF.

V is TRBV7-2 and J is TRBJ1-1, with 8 bases that match TRBD1. The CDR3 length is 15 residues. J lost 0 bases, V lost 5 bases, and 5 bases had no gene match. The germline gives CDR1 SGHTA, CDR2 FQGNSA. Here the CDR3 reads CASSLRQGMNTEAFF. Here the CDR3 DNA reads TGTGCCAGCAGCCTGCGACAGGGGATGAACACTGAAGCTTTCTTT.

This chain links TRBV5-1 with TRBJ2-7, with TRBD2 matching over 8 bases. From germline, CDR1 is SGHRS and CDR2 YFSETQ. Trimming removed 0 bases from V and 5 bases from J; junction bases left unmatched: 7. The CDR3 spans 15 residues. The CDR3 loop is CASSLGPGLGDEQYF. The CDR3 DNA reads TGCGCCAGCAGCTTGGGCCCGGGACTAGGTGACGAGCAGTACTTC.

V gene TRBV6-5 combines with J gene TRBJ1-1; TRBD1 matches at 11 bases. The CDR3 is made up of 14 amino acids. Germline V lookup: CDR1 MNHEY, CDR2 SVGAGI. Losses at the gene ends were 6 bases for V and 3 bases for J; bases not matched to a gene: 3. CDR3 coding DNA: TGTGCCAGCAGGTGGACAGGGGGCTACACTGAAGCTTTCTTT. It yields the protein CASRWTGGYTEAFF.

The chain couples TRBV7-3 to TRBJ2-5, with 9 bases lining up with TRBD1. Looked up from germline, CDR1 is SGHTA and CDR2 is FQGTGA. V lost 5 bases to trimming and J lost 5 bases; unmatched junction nucleotides: 9. The CDR3 is 15 amino acids. CDR3 DNA sequence: TGTGCCAGCAGCAGAGGACAGGGGATAGGGGAGACCCAGTACTTC. Translating it yields CASSRGQGIGETQYF. The whole variable domain, filled in from reference TRBV7-3 and TRBJ2-5, reads GAGVSQTPSNKVTEKGKYVELRCDPISGHTALYWYRQSLGQGPEFLIYFQGTGAADDSGLPNDRFFAVRPEGSVSTLKIQRTERGDSAVYLCASSRGQGIGETQYFGPGTRLLVL.

The V gene is TRBV6-1, the J gene TRBJ2-5, with TRBD1 identical over 11 bases. The length of the CDR3 is 14 residues. Per germline, CDR1 MNHNS and CDR2 SASEGT. After removal of 5 bases from V and 4 bases from J, the junction contained 3 bases not matched to a gene. CDR3 in DNA: TGTGCCAGCAGTTGGACAGGGGGCGTAGAGACCCAGTACTTC. This codes for CASSWTGGVETQYF.

The chain employs TRBV4-3 and TRBJ1-5; 10 bases agree with TRBD1. Unmatched junction bases numbered 5, after V lost 2 bases and J lost 4 bases. Germline V gene lookup returns CDR1 LGHNA and CDR2 YSLEER. CDR3 size: 16 residues. CDR3 amino acids: CASSQTPGQGNQPQHF. As DNA, the CDR3 is TGCGCCAGCAGCCAAACGCCGGGACAGGGGAATCAGCCCCAGCATTTT.

This sequence joins TRBV7-4 and TRBJ1-5, with D possibly TRBD1 on 6 matching bases. The CDR3 sequence is 14 residues long. Germline V gene sequence: CDR1 SGHVT, CDR2 SQSDAQ. V shed 5 bases and J shed 7 bases, with 15 bases lying between them. The CDR3 DNA is TGTGCCAGCAGCCGGGACATCTTAGTCCAGCCCCAGCATTTT. It yields the protein CASSRDILVQPQHF.

This chain uses TRBV9 with TRBJ2-2; D is uncertain. This CDR3 spans 13 amino acids. CDR1 SGDLS and CDR2 YYNGEE come from the germline V gene. Trimming removed 2 bases at V and 5 bases at J, with 7 bases between. CDR3 amino acids: CASSVIGTGELFF. The CDR3 DNA is TGTGCCAGCAGCGTTATCGGGACCGGGGAGCTGTTTTTT.

V and J are TRBV2 and TRBJ2-2; 8 nucleotides align to TRBD2. Unmatched junction bases numbered 5, after V lost 3 bases and J lost 5 bases. The CDR3 is made up of 15 amino acids. Germline values: CDR1 SNHLY, CDR2 FYNNEI. In nucleotides, the CDR3 is TGTGCCAGCAGTGATCGGGAGGGTTGGACCGGGGAGCTGTTTTTT. Residues: CASSDREGWTGELFF.

The rearrangement links TRBV5-4 to TRBJ2-5; 8 bases match TRBD1. Germline V gives CDR1 SGHNT, CDR2 YYREEE (reference sequence). The V and J ends lost 4 bases and 4 bases, in that order; junction bases with no gene match: 6. The CDR3 is 14 residues long. The CDR3 loop reads CASSTTGVRETQYF. The CDR3, as DNA: TGTGCCAGCAGCACGACAGGGGTTCGAGAGACCCAGTACTTC. Supplemented by reference TRBV5-4 and TRBJ2-5, the full variable domain reads ETGVTQSPTHLIKTRGQQVTLRCSSQSGHNTVSWYQQALGQGPQFIFQYYREEENGRGNFPPRFSGLQFPNYSSELNVNALELDDSALYLCASSTTGVRETQYFGPGTRLLVL.

The rearrangement joins TRBV5-1 to TRBJ2-3; D perhaps matches TRBD2 (6 bases). The germline V gene encodes CDR1 SGHRS and CDR2 YFSETQ. The ends were cut back, 4 bases at V and 5 bases at J, with 14 bases in the middle. This CDR3 region has 14 residues. The CDR3 region has the DNA TGCGCCAGCAGCCCTGAGGGGAGGAGAGATACGCAGTATTTT. It encodes CASSPEGRRDTQYF.

V is TRBV7-2 and J is TRBJ1-3; D not resolved. Germline CDR1 is SGHTA and CDR2 is FQGNSA. The CDR3 length is 15 residues. Trimming removed 7 bases at V and 0 bases at J, with 13 bases between. The CDR3 bases are TGTGCCAGCATCGCTTGGGAGGTCTCTGGAAACACCATATATTTT. Its translation: CASIAWEVSGNTIYF.

V and J are TRBV5-4 and TRBJ2-1, with a tentative D call TRBD2 (7 bases). The CDR3 runs to 15 residues. V was pared by 0 bases and J by 12 bases, with 19 bases between. Germline assignment: CDR1 SGHNT and CDR2 YYREEE (reference sequence). CDR3 nucleotide sequence: TGTGCCAGCAGCTTGGAGGGGGGGAGGGTCTTAAGGCAGTTCTTC. It translates to CASSLEGGRVLRQFF.

The chain links TRBV6-5 to TRBJ1-5, with 9 bases that match TRBD1. The CDR3 contains 14 residues. The germline gives CDR1 MNHEY, CDR2 SVGAGI. Trimming cost V 5 bases and J 7 bases; bases outside gene matches: 6. In nucleotides, the CDR3 is TGTGCCAGCAGTGGAGGGACAGGGTACCAGCCCCAGCATTTT. This translates into CASSGGTGYQPQHF.

DNA for the CDR3: TGTGCCTGGACCAATCAAGAGGTGGGCACTGAAGCTTTCTTT. Protein product: CAWTNQEVGTEAFF. This sequence joins TRBV30 and TRBJ1-1, with unresolved D. The CDR3 is 14 residues long. V was cut by 4 bases and J by 4 bases, with 16 bases left in between. Germline V gene data show CDR1 as GTSNPN and CDR2 as SVGIG (reference sequence). Variable domain in full (rest from reference TRBV30 and TRBJ1-1): SQTIHQWPATLVQPVGSPLSLECTVEGTSNPNLYWYRQAAGRGLQLLFYSVGIGQISSEVPQNLSASRPQDRQFILSSKKLLLSDSGFYLCAWTNQEVGTEAFFGQGTRLTVV.

This clone has only one observation. This sequence joins TRBV11-1 and TRBJ1-1; 8 nucleotides align to TRBD1. Looked up from germline, CDR1 is SGHAT and CDR2 is FQDESV (reference sequence). The CDR3 is made up of 16 amino acids. V lost 2 bases to trimming and J lost 0 bases; unmatched junction nucleotides: 5. CDR3 coding DNA: TGTGCCAGCAGCTTAAGGGACAGGTTAATGAACACTGAAGCTTTCTTT. Its translation: CASSLRDRLMNTEAFF.